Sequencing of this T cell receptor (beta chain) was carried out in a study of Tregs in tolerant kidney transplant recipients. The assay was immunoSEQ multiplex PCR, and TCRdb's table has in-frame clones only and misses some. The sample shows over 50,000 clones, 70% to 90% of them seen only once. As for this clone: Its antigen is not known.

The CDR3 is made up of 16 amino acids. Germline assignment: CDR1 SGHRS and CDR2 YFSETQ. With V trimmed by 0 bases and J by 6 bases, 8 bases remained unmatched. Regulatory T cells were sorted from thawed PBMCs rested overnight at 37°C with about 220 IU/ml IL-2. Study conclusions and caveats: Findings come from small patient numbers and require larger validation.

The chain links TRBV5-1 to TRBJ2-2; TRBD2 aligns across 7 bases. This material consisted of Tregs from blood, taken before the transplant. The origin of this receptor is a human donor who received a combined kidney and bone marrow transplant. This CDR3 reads CASSLAQGAGPGELFF. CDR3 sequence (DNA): TGCGCCAGCAGCTTGGCCCAGGGAGCGGGGCCCGGGGAGCTGTTTTTT.